A selection of T cell receptor beta chains follows, all from one sample in a study of T cell responses to AZD1222 COVID-19 vaccine. The protocol was immunoSEQ multiplex PCR, while the TCRdb copy is restricted to in-frame clones and leaves out a portion. The sample consists of under 150,000 clones, more than 90% of them appearing once. Sequences were derived from peripheral blood, sampled on day 0 of AZD1222 vaccination. All receptors derive from an adult in good health. Both conserved end residues are part of each CDR3. The order of the fields is V gene, CDR3 length, clone size, J gene, D gene, CDR3 DNA, CDR3 protein. A D gene is named only where the DNA matches it firmly. Some rows mark clone size as missing; the rest say once, few, many or name a class of expanded clone.

TRBV2	14	-	TRBJ1-6	-	TGTGCCAGCCGCACCCCGGTCTCGAATTCACCCCTCCACTTT	CASRTPVSNSPLHF
TRBV5-1	14	-	TRBJ2-2	-	TGCGCCAGCAGCTTAAATTCGGGGACCGGGGAGCTGTTTTTT	CASSLNSGTGELFF
TRBV7-9	16	-	TRBJ1-6	-	TGTGCCAGCAGCTTAGCGGCGGGGAACTATAATTCACCCCTCCACTTT	CASSLAAGNYNSPLHF
TRBV28	13	-	TRBJ2-2	-	TGTGCCAGCAGTAGGGATATCACCGGGGAGCTGTTTTTT	CASSRDITGELFF
TRBV7-9	12	-	TRBJ1-6	-	TGTGCCAGCAGCTTGCCGGATTCACCCCTCCACTTT	CASSLPDSPLHF
TRBV10-3	16	-	TRBJ2-2	TRBD2	TGTGCCATCAGTGAGTCCGGCGGGGGGAACACCGGGGAGCTGTTTTTT	CAISESGGGNTGELFF
TRBV19	15	once	TRBJ1-4	-	TGTGCCAGTAGTATTTTTGGAGTGATAGGGGAAAAACTGTTTTTT	CASSIFGVIGEKLFF
TRBV7-6	17	once	TRBJ2-2	-	TGTGCCAGCAGCTTAGGCGAGCCAGGGTTACGCACCGGGGAGCTGTTTTTT	CASSLGEPGLRTGELFF
TRBV6-5	15	-	TRBJ1-1	-	TGTGCCAGCAGTCCGACGGAGGGAGGAGGTACTGAAGCTTTCTTT	CASSPTEGGGTEAFF
TRBV7-6	15	-	TRBJ2-7	TRBD2	TGTGCCAGCACCCATTCGGCGGGGGGGGCCTACGAGCAGTACTTC	CASTHSAGGAYEQYF
TRBV2	14	-	TRBJ1-5	-	TGTGCCAGCAGTCCCCACTATAGCAATCAGCCCCAGCATTTT	CASSPHYSNQPQHF
TRBV4-1	14	-	TRBJ1-2	-	TGCGCCAGCAGCCAAGATCAAGACAGTTATGGCTACACCTTC	CASSQDQDSYGYTF
TRBV7-8	15	-	TRBJ2-1	-	TGTGCCAGCAGCCCGACGGGTAGCGTCTACAATGAGCAGTTCTTC	CASSPTGSVYNEQFF
TRBV25-1	10	-	TRBJ1-3	-	TGTGCCACAGGGGGAAACACCATATATTTT	CATGGNTIYF
TRBV6-4	14	-	TRBJ2-7	-	TGTGCCAGCAGTTTATATAGCGGAGATACGAAGCAGTACTTC	CASSLYSGDTKQYF
TRBV4-1	14	-	TRBJ2-1	TRBD1	TGCGCCAGCAGCCAGCTGTTCAGGGGGAATGAGCAGTTCTTC	CASSQLFRGNEQFF
TRBV3-1/TRBV3-2	13	-	TRBJ1-3	-	TGTGCCAGCAGGAGGGTCTCTGGAAACACCATATATTTT	CASRRVSGNTIYF
TRBV19	14	-	TRBJ2-5	-	TGTGCCAGTAGTATCGGGGGAGGCCATGAGACCCAGTACTTC	CASSIGGGHETQYF
TRBV18	15	-	TRBJ2-7	-	TGTGCCAGCTCACCCGAGTCCCTAGTCACCTACGAGCAGTACTTC	CASSPESLVTYEQYF
TRBV3-1/TRBV3-2	12	-	TRBJ2-3	-	TGTGCCAGCAGCCAGTCCGGGGGTACGCAGTATTTT	CASSQSGGTQYF
TRBV3-1/TRBV3-2	15	-	TRBJ2-7	TRBD2	TGTGCCAGCAGCCCTCGGACTAGCGGGATCTACGAGCAGTACTTC	CASSPRTSGIYEQYF
TRBV6-1	15	-	TRBJ1-4	-	TGTGCCAGCAGTGAATCCCACAGACAAAATGAAAAACTGTTTTTT	CASSESHRQNEKLFF
TRBV9	16	-	TRBJ2-7	TRBD2	TGTGCCAGCAGCGTAGCAGCTCTAGCGGGAGCCTACGAGCAGTACTTC	CASSVAALAGAYEQYF
TRBV2	15	once	TRBJ1-1	-	TGTGCCAGCAGTTTCCTTACGGGGACGAACACTGAAGCTTTCTTT	CASSFLTGTNTEAFF
TRBV5-1	17	once	TRBJ1-1	-	TGCGCCAGCAGCTTGCTCGCCGCCATTACAGGGTTCACTGAAGCTTTCTTT	CASSLLAAITGFTEAFF
TRBV19	17	-	TRBJ2-1	-	TGTGCCAGTAGTATAGACCTCCGGGGCAGGGGAGGGAATGAGCAGTTCTTC	CASSIDLRGRGGNEQFF
TRBV6-1	15	-	TRBJ2-2	TRBD2	TGTGCCAGCAGGCTAGCGGGAGATGGCACCGGGGAGCTGTTTTTT	CASRLAGDGTGELFF